This entry lists 6 T cell receptor beta chains sequenced from one sample in a study of T cell responses to AZD1222 COVID-19 vaccine. The data were produced by immunoSEQ multiplex PCR, yet TCRdb's version contains in-frame clones alone and is incomplete. The sample has 53,000 or so clones, approximately 85% seen once; the top ten hold about 20%. Sequencing used peripheral blood, obtained on day 0 of MenACWY control vaccination. The receptor set was obtained from an adult in good health.

In its sample, this clone was seen a few times. This chain connects TRBV28 to TRBJ2-1, with 10 bases aligning to TRBD2. The V gene's germline CDR1 is MDHEN and CDR2 SYDVKM. The CDR3 loop spans 13 amino acids. The CDR3 protein is CASGRMPYNEQFF. In DNA form, the CDR3 reads TGTGCTAGCGGGAGGATGCCCTACAATGAGCAGTTCTTC.

This chain joins TRBV7-2 and TRBJ2-7; no reliable D call. This CDR3 comprises 14 residues. From germline, CDR1 is SGHTA and CDR2 FQGNSA. V shed 5 bases and J shed 3 bases, with 14 bases lying between them. The DNA for the CDR3 is TGTGCCAGCAGCCTCAACCCCCCCCTCTACGAGCAGTACTTC. Protein product: CASSLNPPLYEQYF.

The V and J genes are TRBV7-8 and TRBJ2-5, with D unclear. Trimming took 1 base from V and 2 from J, leaving 8 bases between them. CDR1 and CDR2 (germline): SGHVS, FQNEAQ. CDR3 length: 14 amino acids. Here the CDR3 reads CASSLGGRQETQYF. The CDR3 DNA reads as TGTGCCAGCAGCTTAGGTGGAAGGCAAGAGACCCAGTACTTC.

This rearrangement joins TRBV6-1 to TRBJ2-5; D may be TRBD1 or TRBD2 (5 bases each). Looked up from germline, CDR1 is MNHNS and CDR2 is SASEGT. There are 15 residues in the CDR3. V lost 5 bases, J lost 1 base, and 14 bases lay in between. The CDR3 loop is CASSFGQGAQETQYF. The CDR3, as DNA: TGTGCCAGCAGTTTTGGGCAGGGAGCCCAAGAGACCCAGTACTTC.

The chain recombines TRBV9 with TRBJ1-2; perhaps TRBD1 as D (5 bases). This CDR3 has 16 residues. CDR1 is SGDLS, CDR2 YYNGEE, per germline. V was clipped by 0 bases and J by 2 bases, with 14 bases between them. The CDR3 bases are TGTGCCAGCAGCGTAGGCCCAACAGGTGGCAACTATGGCTACACCTTC. Protein product: CASSVGPTGGNYGYTF.

This clone was counted a few times. The rearrangement links TRBV6-5 to TRBJ2-1; D unresolved. The germline gives CDR1 MNHEY, CDR2 SVGAGI. The CDR3 is 14 residues long. Between the trimmed V and J ends, which lost 2 bases and 8 bases, there was a span of 13 bases. CDR3 sequence reads: CASSYVGRGDEQFF. DNA for the CDR3: TGTGCCAGCAGTTACGTCGGGCGAGGTGATGAGCAGTTCTTC.